Listed below are T cell receptor beta chains from one sample, sequenced in a study of shared clonotypes between healthy human individuals. Measured with immunoSEQ multiplex PCR; TCRdb has only the in-frame clones, and not every one. Of about 2 million clones in the sample, about 95% were seen once. The sequenced sample consisted of naive CD8+ T cells sorted from blood. The receptors come from a man aged 18 to 30 in good health. Each CDR3 is given with its conserved first and last residue. The D gene is left open where the match is weak. Not every row has a clone size; where given, it reads once, few, many or a size class.

j_call v_call clone_size d_call cdr3_aa cdr3_nt
TRBJ2-5 TRBV4-1 - - CASSLRTVEETQYF TGCGCCAGCAGCCTTCGGACAGTAGAAGAGACCCAGTACTTC
TRBJ1-1 TRBV30 - - CAWSSGNTEAFF TGTGCCTGGAGTTCTGGGAACACTGAAGCTTTCTTT
TRBJ1-1 TRBV6-6 - - CASREIVENTEAFF TGTGCCAGCAGGGAAATTGTAGAGAACACTGAAGCTTTCTTT
TRBJ2-1 TRBV4-1 - - CASSQEVAYNEQFF TGCGCCAGCAGCCAAGAGGTGGCCTACAATGAGCAGTTCTTC
TRBJ1-2 TRBV4-1 - TRBD1 CASSHETGGNYGYTF TGCGCCAGCAGCCACGAGACAGGGGGCAACTATGGCTACACCTTC
TRBJ2-7 TRBV5-1 once TRBD1 CASSSRGPPGEQYF TGCGCCAGCAGCTCCAGGGGGCCCCCGGGGGAGCAGTACTTC
TRBJ2-2 TRBV11-2 - - CASSLDIRTGELFF TGTGCCAGCAGCTTAGATATTCGGACCGGGGAGCTGTTTTTT
TRBJ1-4 TRBV7-8 - - CASSLEGHLNEKLFF TGTGCCAGCAGCTTAGAGGGACACCTTAATGAAAAACTGTTTTTT
TRBJ1-1 TRBV19 - - CASSTLREEAFF TGTGCCAGTAGTACCCTGCGCGAGGAAGCTTTCTTT
TRBJ2-1 TRBV7-6 - TRBD1 CASSLAAGGNEQFF TGTGCCAGCAGCTTAGCGGCAGGGGGAAATGAGCAGTTCTTC
TRBJ2-7 TRBV6-1 - TRBD1 CASSALGQTSYEQYF TGTGCCAGCAGTGCCCTGGGACAGACCTCCTACGAGCAGTACTTC
TRBJ2-7 TRBV6-1 - TRBD1 CASSTGGPTEQYF TGTGCCAGCAGTACAGGGGGCCCGACCGAGCAGTACTTC
TRBJ2-5 TRBV5-6 - TRBD1 CASSTGQGQETQYF TGTGCCAGCAGCACAGGACAGGGGCAGGAGACCCAGTACTTC
TRBJ2-7 TRBV6-5 - - CASMETGGSYEQYF TGTGCCAGCATGGAGACCGGGGGCTCCTACGAGCAGTACTTC
TRBJ2-1 TRBV10-3 - - CAISELGDLYNEQFF TGTGCCATCAGTGAACTAGGGGATCTCTACAATGAGCAGTTCTTC
TRBJ2-3 TRBV5-1 - TRBD2 CASEAGDSFPAGSTDTQYF TGCGCCAGCGAGGCGGGGGACTCTTTCCCAGCGGGGAGCACAGATACGCAGTATTTT
TRBJ2-7 TRBV5-4 - TRBD1 CASSLGQGVYEQYF TGTGCCAGCAGCTTGGGACAGGGGGTATACGAGCAGTACTTC
TRBJ2-7 TRBV6-1 once - CASMVKGYEQYF TGTGCCAGCATGGTCAAGGGCTACGAGCAGTACTTC
TRBJ2-3 TRBV6-5 - - CASSRVTSTDTQYF TGTGCCAGCAGTCGCGTGACTAGCACAGATACGCAGTATTTT
TRBJ2-7 TRBV7-7 - - CASSLEKGTNEQYF TGTGCTAGCAGCTTAGAAAAGGGAACGAACGAGCAGTACTTC
TRBJ1-5 TRBV7-6 - - CASSSGEVDVNQPQHF TGTGCCAGCAGCTCCGGAGAGGTAGACGTCAATCAGCCCCAGCATTTT
TRBJ2-3 TRBV7-9 - - CASSSTISVITDTQYF TGTGCCAGCAGTTCCACAATAAGCGTTATCACAGATACGCAGTATTTT
TRBJ2-1 TRBV7-8 - - CASSLDLNNEQFF TGTGCCAGCAGCTTAGATCTGAACAATGAGCAGTTCTTC
TRBJ2-2 TRBV28 - TRBD2 CATRGVSTGELFF TGTGCCACACGGGGGGTTAGCACCGGGGAGCTGTTTTTT
TRBJ2-5 TRBV27 - - CASSSTLGGAKETQYF TGTGCCAGCAGTTCGACACTGGGCGGGGCTAAAGAGACCCAGTACTTC
TRBJ1-6 TRBV6-1 - - CASSEVAVSYSYNSPLHF TGTGCCAGCAGTGAAGTGGCCGTCTCTTACTCCTATAATTCACCCCTCCACTTT
TRBJ1-1 TRBV19 - TRBD1 CASGTGLNTEAFF TGTGCCAGCGGGACAGGCCTCAATACTGAAGCTTTCTTT